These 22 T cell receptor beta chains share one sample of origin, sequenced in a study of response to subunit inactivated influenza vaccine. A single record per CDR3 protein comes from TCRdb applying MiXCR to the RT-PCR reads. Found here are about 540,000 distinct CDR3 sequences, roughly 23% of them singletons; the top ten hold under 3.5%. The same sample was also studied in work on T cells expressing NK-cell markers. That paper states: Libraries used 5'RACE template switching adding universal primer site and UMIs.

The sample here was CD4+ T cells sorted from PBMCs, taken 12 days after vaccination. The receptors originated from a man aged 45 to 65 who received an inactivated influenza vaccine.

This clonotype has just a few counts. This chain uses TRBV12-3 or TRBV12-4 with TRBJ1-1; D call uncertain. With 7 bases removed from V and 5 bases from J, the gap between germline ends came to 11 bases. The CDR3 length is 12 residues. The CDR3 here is CASKLQFTEAFF. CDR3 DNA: TGTGCCAGCAAACTCCAATTTACTGAAGCTTTCTTT.

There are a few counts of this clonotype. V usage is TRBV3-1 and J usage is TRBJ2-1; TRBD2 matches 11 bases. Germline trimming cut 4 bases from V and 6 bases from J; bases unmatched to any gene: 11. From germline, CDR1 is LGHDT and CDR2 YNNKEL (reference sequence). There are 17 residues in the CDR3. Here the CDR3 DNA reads TGTGCCAGCAGCCTAGGGTCTAGCGGGGGGATCAGCAATGAGCAGTTCTTC. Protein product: CASSLGSSGGISNEQFF.

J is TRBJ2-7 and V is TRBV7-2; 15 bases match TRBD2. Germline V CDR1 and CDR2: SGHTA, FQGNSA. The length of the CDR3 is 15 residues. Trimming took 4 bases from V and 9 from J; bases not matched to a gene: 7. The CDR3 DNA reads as TGTGCCAGCAGCTCACCGGGACTAGCGGGAGGCGGGCAGTACTTC. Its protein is CASSSPGLAGGGQYF.

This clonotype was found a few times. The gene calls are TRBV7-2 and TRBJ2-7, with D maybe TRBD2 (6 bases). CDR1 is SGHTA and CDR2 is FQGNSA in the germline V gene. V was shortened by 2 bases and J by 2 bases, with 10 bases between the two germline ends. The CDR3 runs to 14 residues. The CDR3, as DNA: TGTGCCAGCAGCTTAACGGCGGGAACCTACGAGCAGTACTTC. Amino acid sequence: CASSLTAGTYEQYF.

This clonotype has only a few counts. The CDR3 region is CASSFYRVRGEKLFF. In DNA form, the CDR3 reads TGTGCCAGCAGTTTCTACAGGGTACGGGGTGAAAAACTGTTTTTT. V gene TRBV12-3 or TRBV12-4 combines with J gene TRBJ1-4; TRBD1 is a possible D gene (6 bases). The germline V and J ends were trimmed by 3 bases and 7 bases, with 15 bases remaining between them. The CDR3 contains 15 residues.

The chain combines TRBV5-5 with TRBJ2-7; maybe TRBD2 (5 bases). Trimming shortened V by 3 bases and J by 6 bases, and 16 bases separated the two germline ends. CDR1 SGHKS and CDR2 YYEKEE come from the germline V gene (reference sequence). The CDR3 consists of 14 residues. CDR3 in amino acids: CASSSLSWRSEQYF. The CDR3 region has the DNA TGTGCCAGCAGCTCCCTTTCATGGAGGTCCGAGCAGTACTTC. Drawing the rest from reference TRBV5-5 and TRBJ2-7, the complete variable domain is DAGVTQSPTHLIKTRGQQVTLRCSPISGHKSVSWYQQVLGQGPQFIFQYYEKEERGRGNFPDRFSARQFPNYSSELNVNALLLGDSALYLCASSSLSWRSEQYFGPGTRLTVT.

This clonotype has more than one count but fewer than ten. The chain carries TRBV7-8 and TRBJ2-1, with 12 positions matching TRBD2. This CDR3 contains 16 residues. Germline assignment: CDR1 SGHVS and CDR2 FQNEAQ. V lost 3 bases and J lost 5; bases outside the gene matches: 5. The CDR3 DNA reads TGTGCCAGCAGCTTCGGCCTAGCGGGGGGGCACAATGAGCAGTTCTTC. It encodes CASSFGLAGGHNEQFF.

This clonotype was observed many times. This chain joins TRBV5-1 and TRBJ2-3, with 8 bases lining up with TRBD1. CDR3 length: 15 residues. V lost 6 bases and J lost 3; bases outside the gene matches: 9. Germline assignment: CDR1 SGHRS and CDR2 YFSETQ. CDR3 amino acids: CASNHGQGSTDTQYF. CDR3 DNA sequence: TGCGCCAGCAACCATGGACAGGGTTCGACAGATACGCAGTATTTT.

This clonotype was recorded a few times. In DNA, the CDR3 is TGTGCCAGCAGCTTGGAGACAGGGGTAGGCGGCTACACCTTC. It yields the protein CASSLETGVGGYTF. The chain couples TRBV5-5 to TRBJ1-2, with TRBD1 matching over 8 bases. Germline CDR1 SGHKS, CDR2 YYEKEE (reference sequence). Germline trimming cut 0 bases from V and 8 bases from J; bases unmatched to any gene: 6. There are 14 residues in the CDR3.

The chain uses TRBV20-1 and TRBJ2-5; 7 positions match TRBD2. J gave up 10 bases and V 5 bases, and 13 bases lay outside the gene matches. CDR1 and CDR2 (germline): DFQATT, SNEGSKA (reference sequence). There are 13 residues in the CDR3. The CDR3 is CSAPWVAGPSQYF. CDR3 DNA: TGCAGTGCTCCTTGGGTAGCGGGTCCGAGCCAGTACTTC.

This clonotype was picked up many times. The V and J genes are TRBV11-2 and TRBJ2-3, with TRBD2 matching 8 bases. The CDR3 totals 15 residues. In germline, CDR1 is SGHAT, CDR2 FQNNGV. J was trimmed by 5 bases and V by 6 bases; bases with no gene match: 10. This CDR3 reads CASRNPGGRKDTQYF. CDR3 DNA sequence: TGTGCCAGCAGAAACCCGGGGGGGCGTAAAGATACGCAGTATTTT.

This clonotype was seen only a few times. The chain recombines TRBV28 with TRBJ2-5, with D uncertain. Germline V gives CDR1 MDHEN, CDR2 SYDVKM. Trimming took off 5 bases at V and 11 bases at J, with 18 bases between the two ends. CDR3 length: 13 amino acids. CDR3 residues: CASSPSGPSGQYF. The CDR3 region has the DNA TGTGCCAGCAGTCCCTCCGGGCCTTCAGGACAGTACTTC.

The CDR3 DNA follows: TGTGCCATTAAAGAGACAGGGATAAACACTGAAGCTTTCTTT. Protein sequence: CAIKETGINTEAFF. V usage is TRBV10-3 and J usage is TRBJ1-1; 7 positions agree with TRBD1. With 9 bases clipped from V and 2 bases from J, the junction kept 9 bases outside the gene matches. The germline V gene encodes CDR1 ENHRY and CDR2 SYGVKD. The CDR3 is made up of 14 amino acids.

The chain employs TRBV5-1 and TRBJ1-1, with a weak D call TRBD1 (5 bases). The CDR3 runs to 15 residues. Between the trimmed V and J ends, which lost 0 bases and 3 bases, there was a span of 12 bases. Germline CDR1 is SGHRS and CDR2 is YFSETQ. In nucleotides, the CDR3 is TGCGCCAGCAGCTTGGTCGTGGGGACCTACACTGAAGCTTTCTTT. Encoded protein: CASSLVVGTYTEAFF.

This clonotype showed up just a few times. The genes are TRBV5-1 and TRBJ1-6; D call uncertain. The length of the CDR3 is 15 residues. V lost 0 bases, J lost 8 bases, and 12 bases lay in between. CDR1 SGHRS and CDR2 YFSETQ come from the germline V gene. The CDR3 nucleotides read TGCGCCAGCAGCTTGGCCGAGGCAGAATATTCACCCCTCCACTTT. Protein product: CASSLAEAEYSPLHF.

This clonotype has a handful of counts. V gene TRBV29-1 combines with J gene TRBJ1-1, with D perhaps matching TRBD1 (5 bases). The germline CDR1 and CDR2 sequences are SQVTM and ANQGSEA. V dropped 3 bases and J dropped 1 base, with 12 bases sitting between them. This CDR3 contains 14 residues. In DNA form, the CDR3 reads TGCAGCGTTGAGGTCGGGGGTCGGAACACTGAAGCTTTCTTT. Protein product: CSVEVGGRNTEAFF.

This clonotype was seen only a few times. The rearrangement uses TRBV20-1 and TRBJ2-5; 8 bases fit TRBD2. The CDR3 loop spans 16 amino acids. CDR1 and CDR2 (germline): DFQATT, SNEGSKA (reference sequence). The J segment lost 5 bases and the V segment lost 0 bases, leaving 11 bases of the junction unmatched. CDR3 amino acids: CSARDHLAGGGETQYF. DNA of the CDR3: TGCAGTGCTAGAGATCATCTTGCGGGAGGTGGGGAGACCCAGTACTTC.

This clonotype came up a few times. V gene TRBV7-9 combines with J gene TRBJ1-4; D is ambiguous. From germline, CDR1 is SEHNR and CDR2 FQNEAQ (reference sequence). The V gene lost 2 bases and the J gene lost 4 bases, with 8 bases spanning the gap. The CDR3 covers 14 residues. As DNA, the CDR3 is TGTGCCAGCAGCTTAAGAGGGAATAATGAAAAACTGTTTTTT. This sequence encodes CASSLRGNNEKLFF.

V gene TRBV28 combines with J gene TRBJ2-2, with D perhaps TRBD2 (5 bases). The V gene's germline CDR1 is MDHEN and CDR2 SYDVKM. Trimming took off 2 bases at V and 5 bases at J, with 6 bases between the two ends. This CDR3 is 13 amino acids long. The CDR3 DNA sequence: TGTGCCAGCAGTTTAAGGGAGACCGGGGAGCTGTTTTTT. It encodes CASSLRETGELFF.

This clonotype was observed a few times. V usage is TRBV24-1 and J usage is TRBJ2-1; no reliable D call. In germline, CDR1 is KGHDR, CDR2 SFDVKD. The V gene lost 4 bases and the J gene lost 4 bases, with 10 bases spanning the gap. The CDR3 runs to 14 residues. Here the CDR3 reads CATSDSRAYNEQFF. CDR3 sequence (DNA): TGTGCCACCAGTGACAGCCGCGCGTACAATGAGCAGTTCTTC.

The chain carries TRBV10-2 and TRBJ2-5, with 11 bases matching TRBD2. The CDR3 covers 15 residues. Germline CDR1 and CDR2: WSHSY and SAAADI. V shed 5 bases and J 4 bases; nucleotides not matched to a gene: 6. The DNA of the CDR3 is TGCGCCAGCAGTAATAGCGGGAGGGCCGGAGAGACCCAGTACTTC. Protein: CASSNSGRAGETQYF.

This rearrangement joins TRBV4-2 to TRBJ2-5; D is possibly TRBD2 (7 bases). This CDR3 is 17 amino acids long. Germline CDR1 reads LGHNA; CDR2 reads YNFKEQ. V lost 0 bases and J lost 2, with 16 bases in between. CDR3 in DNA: TGTGCCAGCAGCCAAGATGGGACGGGGGGCCAACAAGAGACCCAGTACTTC. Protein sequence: CASSQDGTGGQQETQYF.